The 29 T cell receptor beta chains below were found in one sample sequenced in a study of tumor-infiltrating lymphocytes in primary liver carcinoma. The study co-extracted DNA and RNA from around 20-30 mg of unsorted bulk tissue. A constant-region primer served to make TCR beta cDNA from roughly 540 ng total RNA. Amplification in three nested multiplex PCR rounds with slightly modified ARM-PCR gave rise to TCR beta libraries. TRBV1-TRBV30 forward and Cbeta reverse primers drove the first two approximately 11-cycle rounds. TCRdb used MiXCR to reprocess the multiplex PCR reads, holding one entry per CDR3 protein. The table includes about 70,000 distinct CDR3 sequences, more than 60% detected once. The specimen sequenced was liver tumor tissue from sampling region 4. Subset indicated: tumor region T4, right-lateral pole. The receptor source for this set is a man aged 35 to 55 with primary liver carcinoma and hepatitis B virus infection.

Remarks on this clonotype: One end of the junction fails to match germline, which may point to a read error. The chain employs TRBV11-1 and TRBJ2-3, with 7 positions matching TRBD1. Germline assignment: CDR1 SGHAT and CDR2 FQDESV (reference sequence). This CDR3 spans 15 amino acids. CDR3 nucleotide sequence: TGTGCCAGCAGTTTAGGAAGGGGGCGCGTGGATAGGCCGTATTTT. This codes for CASSLGRGRVDRPYF.

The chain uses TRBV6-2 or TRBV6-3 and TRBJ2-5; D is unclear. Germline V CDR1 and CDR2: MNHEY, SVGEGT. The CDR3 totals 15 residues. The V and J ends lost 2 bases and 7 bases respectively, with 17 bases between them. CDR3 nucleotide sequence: TGTGCCAGCAGTTACCCTCTTGGGCCGCCCGGGACCCAGTACTTC. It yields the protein CASSYPLGPPGTQYF.

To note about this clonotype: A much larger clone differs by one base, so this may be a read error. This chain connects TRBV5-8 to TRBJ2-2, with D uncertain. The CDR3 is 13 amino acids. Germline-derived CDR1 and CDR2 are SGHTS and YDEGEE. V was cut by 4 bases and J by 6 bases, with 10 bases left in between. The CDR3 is CASSPLTSGELFF. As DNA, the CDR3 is TGTGCCAGCAGCCCTCTAACATCCGGGGAGCTGTTTTTT.

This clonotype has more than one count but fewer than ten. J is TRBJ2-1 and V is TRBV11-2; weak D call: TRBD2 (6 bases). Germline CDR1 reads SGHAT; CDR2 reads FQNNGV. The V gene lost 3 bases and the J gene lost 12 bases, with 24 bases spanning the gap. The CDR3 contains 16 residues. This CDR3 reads CASSLDIGLPMAVQFF. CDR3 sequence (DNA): TGTGCCAGCAGCTTGGATATCGGACTACCCATGGCTGTGCAGTTCTTC.

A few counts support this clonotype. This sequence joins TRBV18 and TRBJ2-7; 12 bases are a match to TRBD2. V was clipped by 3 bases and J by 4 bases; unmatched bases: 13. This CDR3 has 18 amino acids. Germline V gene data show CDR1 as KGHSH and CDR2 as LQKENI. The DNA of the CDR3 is TGTGCCAGCTCACCGGACCTAGCGGGAGGGCCTTTCCGGTACGAGCAGTACTTC. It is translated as CASSPDLAGGPFRYEQYF.

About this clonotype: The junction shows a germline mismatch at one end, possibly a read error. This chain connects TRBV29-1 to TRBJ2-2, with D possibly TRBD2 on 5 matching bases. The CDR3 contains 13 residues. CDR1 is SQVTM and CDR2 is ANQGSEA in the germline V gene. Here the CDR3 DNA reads TGCAGCGCTAATAGCAGATACACCGGGGAGTTGTTTTTT. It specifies CSANSRYTGELFF.

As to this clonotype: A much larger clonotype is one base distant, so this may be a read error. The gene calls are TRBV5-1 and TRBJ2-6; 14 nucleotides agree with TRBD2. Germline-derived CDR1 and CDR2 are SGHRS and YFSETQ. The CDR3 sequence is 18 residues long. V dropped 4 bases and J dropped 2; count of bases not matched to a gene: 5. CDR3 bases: TGCGCCAGCAGCACGGGACTAGCGGGAGCAACTGGGGCCAACGTCCTGACTTTC. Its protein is CASSTGLAGATGANVLTF.

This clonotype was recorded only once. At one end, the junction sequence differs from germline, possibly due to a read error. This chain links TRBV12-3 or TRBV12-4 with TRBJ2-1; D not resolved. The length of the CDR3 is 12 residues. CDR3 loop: CASCLSTLEQFF. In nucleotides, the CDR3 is TGTGCCAGCTGTTTATCGACCCTTGAACAGTTCTTC.

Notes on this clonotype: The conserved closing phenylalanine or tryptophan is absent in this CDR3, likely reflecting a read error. Here the CDR3 DNA reads TGTGCCAGCAGACTGGGACAATCCTACGAACAGTACTAC. Its translation is CASRLGQSYEQYY. The J gene is TRBJ2-7, the V gene TRBV12-3 or TRBV12-4, with a possible D match to TRBD1 (6 bases). The CDR3 loop spans 13 amino acids.

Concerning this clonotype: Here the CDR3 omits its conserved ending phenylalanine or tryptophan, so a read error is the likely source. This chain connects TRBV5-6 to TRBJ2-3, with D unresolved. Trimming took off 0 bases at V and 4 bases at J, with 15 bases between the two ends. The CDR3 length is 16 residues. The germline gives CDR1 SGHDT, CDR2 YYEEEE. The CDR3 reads CASSLVATSFPDTQYL. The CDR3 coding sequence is TGTGCCAGCAGCTTGGTGGCGACCTCATTCCCAGATACGCAGTATTTG.

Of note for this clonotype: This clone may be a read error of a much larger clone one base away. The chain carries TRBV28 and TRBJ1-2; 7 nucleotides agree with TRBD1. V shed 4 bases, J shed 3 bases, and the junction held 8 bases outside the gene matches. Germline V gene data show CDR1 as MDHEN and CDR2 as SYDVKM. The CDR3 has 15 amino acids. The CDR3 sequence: CASSSEGGADYGYTF. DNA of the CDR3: TGTGCCAGCAGTTCCGAAGGGGGCGCGGACTATGGCTACACCTTC.

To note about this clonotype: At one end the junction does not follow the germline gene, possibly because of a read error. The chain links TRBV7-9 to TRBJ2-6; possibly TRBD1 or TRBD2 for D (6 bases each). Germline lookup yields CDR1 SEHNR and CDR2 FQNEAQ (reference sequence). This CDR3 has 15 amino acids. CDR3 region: CASSLGGLGANVLAF. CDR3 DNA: TGTGCCAGCAGTTTAGGGGGGCTTGGGGCCAACGTACTGGCTTTC.

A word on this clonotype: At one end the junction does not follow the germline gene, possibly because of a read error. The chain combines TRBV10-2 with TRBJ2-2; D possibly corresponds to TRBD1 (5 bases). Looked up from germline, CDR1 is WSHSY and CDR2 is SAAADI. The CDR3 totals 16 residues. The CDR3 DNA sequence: TGCGCCAGTAGTGTGGCGCAGGGATGGAACACCGGGGAGCTGTTTTTT. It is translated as CASSVAQGWNTGELFF.

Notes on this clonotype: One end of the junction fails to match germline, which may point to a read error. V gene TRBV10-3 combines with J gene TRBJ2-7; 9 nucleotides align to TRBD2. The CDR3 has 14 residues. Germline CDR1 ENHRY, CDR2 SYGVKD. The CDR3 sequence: CPISGGSGSHEQYF. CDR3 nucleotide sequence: TGTCCCATTAGTGGGGGTAGCGGGAGCCACGAGCAGTACTTC.

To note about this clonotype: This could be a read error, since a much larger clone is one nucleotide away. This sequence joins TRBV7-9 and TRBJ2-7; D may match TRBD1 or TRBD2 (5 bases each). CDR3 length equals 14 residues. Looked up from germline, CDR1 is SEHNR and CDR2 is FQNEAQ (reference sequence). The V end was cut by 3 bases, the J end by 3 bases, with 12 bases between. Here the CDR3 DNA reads TGTGCCAGCAGCTTCCGGGACGTCGACTACGAGCAGTACTTC. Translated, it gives CASSFRDVDYEQYF.

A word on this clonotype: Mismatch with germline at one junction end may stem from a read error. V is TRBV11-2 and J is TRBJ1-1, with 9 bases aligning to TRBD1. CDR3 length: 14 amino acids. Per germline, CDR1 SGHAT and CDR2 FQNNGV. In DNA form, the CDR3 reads TGTGCCAGCAGGGGGGACAGGGAACTCGCCGAAGCTTTCTTC. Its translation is CASRGDRELAEAFF.

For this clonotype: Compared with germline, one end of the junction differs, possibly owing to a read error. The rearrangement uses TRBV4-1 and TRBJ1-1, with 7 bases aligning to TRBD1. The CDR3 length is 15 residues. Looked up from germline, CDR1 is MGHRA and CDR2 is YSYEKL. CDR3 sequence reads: CTSSQARQGRTEAFF. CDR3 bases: TGCACCAGCAGCCAAGCCCGACAGGGACGAACTGAAGCTTTCTTT.

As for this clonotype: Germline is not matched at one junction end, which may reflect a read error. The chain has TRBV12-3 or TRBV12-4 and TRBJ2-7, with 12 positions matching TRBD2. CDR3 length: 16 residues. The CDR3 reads CASKPGLAGSYYEQYF. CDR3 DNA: TGTGCGAGCAAACCGGGACTAGCGGGCAGCTACTACGAGCAGTACTTC.

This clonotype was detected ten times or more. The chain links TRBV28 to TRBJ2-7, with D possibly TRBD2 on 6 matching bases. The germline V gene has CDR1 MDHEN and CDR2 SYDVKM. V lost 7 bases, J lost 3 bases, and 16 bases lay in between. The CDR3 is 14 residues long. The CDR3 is CASNTGRENYEQYF. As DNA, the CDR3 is TGTGCCAGCAACACCGGGCGGGAAAACTACGAGCAGTACTTC. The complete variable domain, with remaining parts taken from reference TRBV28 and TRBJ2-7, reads DVKVTQSSRYLVKRTGEKVFLECVQDMDHENMFWYRQDPGLGLRLIYFSYDVKMKEKGDIPEGYSVSREKKERFSLILESASTNQTSMYLCASNTGRENYEQYFGPGTRLTVT.

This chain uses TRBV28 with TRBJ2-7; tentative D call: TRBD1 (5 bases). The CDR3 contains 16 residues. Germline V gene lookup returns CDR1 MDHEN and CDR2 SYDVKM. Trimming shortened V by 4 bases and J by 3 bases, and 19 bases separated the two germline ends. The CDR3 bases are TGTGCCAGCAGTTCCCCTTCCCCCTCGACAGACTACGAGCAGTACTTC. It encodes CASSSPSPSTDYEQYF.

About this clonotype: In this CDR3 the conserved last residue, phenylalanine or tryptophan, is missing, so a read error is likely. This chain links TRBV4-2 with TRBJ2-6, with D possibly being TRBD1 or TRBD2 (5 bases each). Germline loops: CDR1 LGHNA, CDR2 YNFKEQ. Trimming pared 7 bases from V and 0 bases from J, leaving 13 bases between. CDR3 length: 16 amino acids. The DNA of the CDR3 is TGTGCCAGCACTCGGGACCCCGGCTCTGGGGCCAACGTCCTGACTCTC. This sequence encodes CASTRDPGSGANVLTL.

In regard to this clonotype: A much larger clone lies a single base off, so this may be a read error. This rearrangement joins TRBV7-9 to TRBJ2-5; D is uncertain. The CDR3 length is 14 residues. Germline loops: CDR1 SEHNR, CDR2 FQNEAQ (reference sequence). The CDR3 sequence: CVSRINAHQETQYF. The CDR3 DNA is TGTGTCAGCAGGATCAACGCTCACCAAGAGACCCAGTACTTC.

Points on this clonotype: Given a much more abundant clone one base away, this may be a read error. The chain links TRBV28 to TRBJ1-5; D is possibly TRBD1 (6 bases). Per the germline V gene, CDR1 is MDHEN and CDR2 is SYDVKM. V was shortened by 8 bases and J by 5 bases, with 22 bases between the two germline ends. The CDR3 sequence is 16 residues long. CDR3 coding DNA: TGTGCCAGCGGTTCCCCCCGCAGGGGAAGAGATCAGCCCCAGCATTTT. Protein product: CASGSPRRGRDQPQHF.

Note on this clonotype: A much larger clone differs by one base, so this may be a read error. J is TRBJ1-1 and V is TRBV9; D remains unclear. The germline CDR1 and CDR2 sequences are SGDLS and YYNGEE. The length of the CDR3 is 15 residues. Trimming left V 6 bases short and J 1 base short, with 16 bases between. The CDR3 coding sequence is TGTGCCAGCAACCCCCCCGACGGAGCGAACACTGAAGCTTTCTTT. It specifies CASNPPDGANTEAFF. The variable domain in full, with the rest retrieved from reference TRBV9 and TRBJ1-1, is DSGVTQTPKHLITATGQRVTLRCSPRSGDLSVYWYQQSLDQGLQFLIQYYNGEERAKGNILERFSAQQFPDLHSELNLSSLELGDSALYFCASNPPDGANTEAFFGQGTRLTVV.

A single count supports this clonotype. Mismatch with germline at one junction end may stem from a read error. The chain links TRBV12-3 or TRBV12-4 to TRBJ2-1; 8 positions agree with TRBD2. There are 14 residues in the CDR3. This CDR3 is CVSRGLAGPNEQFF. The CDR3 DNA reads TGTGTCAGCCGCGGGCTAGCGGGTCCCAATGAGCAATTCTTC.

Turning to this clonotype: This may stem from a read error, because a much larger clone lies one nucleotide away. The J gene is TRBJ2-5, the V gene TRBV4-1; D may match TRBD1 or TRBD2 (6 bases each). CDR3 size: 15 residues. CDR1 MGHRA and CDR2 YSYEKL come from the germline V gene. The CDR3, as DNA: TGCGCCAGCAGCCCGTCGGGGGCCTCCCAAGAGACCCAGCACTTC. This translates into CASSPSGASQETQHF.

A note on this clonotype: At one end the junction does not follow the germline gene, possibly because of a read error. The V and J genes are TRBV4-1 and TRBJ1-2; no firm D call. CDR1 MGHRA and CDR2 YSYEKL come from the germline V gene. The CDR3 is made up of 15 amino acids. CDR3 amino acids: CASRQEAGTNYGYAF. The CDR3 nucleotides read TGCGCCAGCAGGCAAGAAGCCGGAACAAACTATGGCTACGCCTTC.

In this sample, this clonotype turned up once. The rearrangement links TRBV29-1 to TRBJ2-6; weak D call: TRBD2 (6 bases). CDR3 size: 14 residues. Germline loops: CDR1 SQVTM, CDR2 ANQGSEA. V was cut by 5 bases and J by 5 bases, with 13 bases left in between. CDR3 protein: CSVRRTTRANVLTF. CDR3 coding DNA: TGCAGCGTTCGTAGGACTACTCGGGCCAACGTCCTGACTTTC.

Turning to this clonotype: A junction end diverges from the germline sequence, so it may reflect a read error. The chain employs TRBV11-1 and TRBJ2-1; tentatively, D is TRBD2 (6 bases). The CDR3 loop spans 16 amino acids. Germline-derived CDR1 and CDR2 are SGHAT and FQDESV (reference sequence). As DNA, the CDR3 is TGTGCCAGTAGCTTAGGCCAGGGACTTCCTACACATGAGCAGTTCTTC. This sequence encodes CASSLGQGLPTHEQFF.